The 23 T cell receptor beta chains below all came from one sample that was sequenced in a study of blood T cell repertoires in COVID-19. Profiled with immunoSEQ multiplex PCR; TCRdb holds only in-frame clones, not every one. This table holds 130,000 or so clones, more than 80% found once. The specimen was peripheral blood. The receptors were gathered from a man aged 40-55 years with acute or convalescent COVID-19.

This chain uses TRBV3-1 (or the pseudogene TRBV3-2) with TRBJ2-3; no clear D. V gave up 3 bases and J gave up 4 bases, with 11 bases separating them. This CDR3 is built from 14 residues. Germline V CDR1 and CDR2: LGHDT, YNNKEL (reference sequence). CDR3 in DNA: TGTGCCAGCAGCCACTTGACATCCCCAGATACGCAGTATTTT. This sequence encodes CASSHLTSPDTQYF.

The DNA of the CDR3 is TGTGCCAGCTCAACTAGACAGGGAACGATTTCTGAAGCTTTCTTT. The encoded protein is CASSTRQGTISEAFF. V gene TRBV18 combines with J gene TRBJ1-1; 7 nucleotides line up with TRBD1. Trimming cost V 5 bases and J 6 bases; bases outside gene matches: 12. This CDR3 is built from 15 residues. Germline V gene lookup returns CDR1 KGHSH and CDR2 LQKENI.

In DNA form, the CDR3 reads TGTGCCAGCACAGCGGGAGGCCGGGACTCCCAGTTCTTC. Its translation is CASTAGGRDSQFF. J is TRBJ2-1 and V is TRBV3-1 (or the pseudogene TRBV3-2); 9 bases line up with TRBD2. With 7 bases clipped from V and 13 bases from J, the junction kept 11 bases outside the gene matches. The CDR3 runs 13 residues. The V gene's germline CDR1 is LGHDT and CDR2 YNNKEL (reference sequence).

The chain links TRBV7-2 to TRBJ2-1; 11 bases line up with TRBD1. Germline assignment: CDR1 SGHTA and CDR2 FQGNSA. Trimming took 5 bases from V and 4 from J; bases not matched to a gene: 10. The CDR3 has 17 amino acids. CDR3 nucleotide sequence: TGTGCCAGCAGCAGGACAGGGGGCGGTTCGGGGTACAATGAGCAGTTCTTC. As protein: CASSRTGGGSGYNEQFF. The entire variable domain, with the rest obtained from reference TRBV7-2 and TRBJ2-1, is as follows: GAGVSQSPSNKVTEKGKDVELRCDPISGHTALYWYRQSLGQGLEFLIYFQGNSAPDKSGLPSDRFSAERTGGSVSTLTIQRTQQEDSAVYLCASSRTGGGSGYNEQFFGPGTRLTVL.

This chain uses TRBV5-6 with TRBJ2-3; 10 positions match TRBD2. The V gene end was trimmed by 0 bases and the J gene end by 5 bases; junction bases not matched to a gene: 6. Germline CDR1 SGHDT, CDR2 YYEEEE. The CDR3 has 16 amino acids. The CDR3 coding sequence is TGTGCCAGCAGCTTGGCGAGCGGGAGGGCCGTAGATACGCAGTATTTT. Its protein is CASSLASGRAVDTQYF.

This chain uses TRBV19 with TRBJ2-2; 11 bases align to TRBD2. The ends lost 1 base at V and 5 bases at J; junction bases unmatched: 0. This CDR3 is built from 15 residues. Germline lookup yields CDR1 LNHDA and CDR2 SQIVND (reference sequence). The CDR3 DNA reads TGTGCCAGTAGTATAGGACTAGCGGGGACCGGGGAGCTGTTTTTT. Translation: CASSIGLAGTGELFF.

The rearrangement links TRBV6-1 to TRBJ1-1, with a possible D match to TRBD1 (6 bases). The CDR3 runs to 15 residues. Per the germline V gene, CDR1 is MNHNS and CDR2 is SASEGT. V lost 1 base and J 4 bases, leaving 13 bases between the germline ends. In nucleotides, the CDR3 is TGTGCCAGCAGTGAAGAATGGGGGCAGGTCACTGAAGCTTTCTTT. This gives the protein CASSEEWGQVTEAFF.

The CDR3 sequence is CASSGIDRVGKTQYF. The DNA for the CDR3 is TGTGCCAGCAGCGGAATCGACAGGGTGGGCAAGACCCAGTACTTC. The chain employs TRBV5-4 and TRBJ2-5; 7 bases match TRBD1. The CDR3 consists of 15 residues. Germline CDR1 reads SGHNT; CDR2 reads YYREEE (reference sequence). The J segment lost 6 bases and the V segment lost 4 bases, leaving 12 bases of the junction unmatched.

This chain joins TRBV15 and TRBJ1-2, with D possibly matching TRBD1 (6 bases). Germline CDR1 and CDR2: LNHNV and YYDKDF (reference sequence). Trimming stripped 0 bases from V and 8 bases from J, with 13 bases between. This CDR3 spans 14 amino acids. The CDR3 DNA is TGTGCCACCAGCAGAGATCTAGGGCAGGGGGGCTACACCTTC. Its protein product is CATSRDLGQGGYTF.

V usage is TRBV9 and J usage is TRBJ1-2; 7 bases fit TRBD1. The CDR3 has 15 amino acids. Trimming removed 2 bases from V and 2 bases from J; junction bases left unmatched: 6. Germline CDR1 is SGDLS and CDR2 is YYNGEE. CDR3 DNA: TGTGCCAGCAGCGTTACAGGGGAGGCAAACTATGGCTACACCTTC. It encodes CASSVTGEANYGYTF.

The rearrangement uses TRBV10-3 and TRBJ2-3; 11 nucleotides align to TRBD2. CDR1 ENHRY and CDR2 SYGVKD come from the germline V gene. The CDR3 sequence is 15 residues long. V lost 6 bases and J lost 6; bases outside the gene matches: 8. CDR3 sequence reads: CAIRDTSGSSDTQYF. Here the CDR3 DNA reads TGTGCCATCAGGGATACTAGCGGGAGCTCGGATACGCAGTATTTT.

A few counts support this clone. The chain recombines TRBV6-5 with TRBJ1-1; D might be TRBD1 (6 bases). The CDR3 spans 13 residues. Germline CDR1 is MNHEY and CDR2 is SVGAGI. Trimming left V 6 bases short and J 4 bases short, with 12 bases between. CDR3: CASSRGRSTEAFF. CDR3 DNA sequence: TGTGCCAGCAGCAGGGGAAGGAGCACTGAAGCTTTCTTT.

The V and J genes are TRBV6-5 and TRBJ2-1; 7 bases are shared with TRBD2. Germline CDR1 is MNHEY and CDR2 is SVGAGI. The ends lost 6 bases at V and 1 base at J; junction bases unmatched: 6. This CDR3 contains 15 residues. The CDR3 DNA reads TGTGCCAGCAGCGTTAGCGGGTTTTCCTACAATGAGCAGTTCTTC. Translation: CASSVSGFSYNEQFF.

The chain joins TRBV12-5 to TRBJ1-2; the D is unclear. Germline V gene data show CDR1 as LGHNT and CDR2 as FRNRAP. This CDR3 is built from 11 residues. V was cut by 4 bases and J by 5 bases, with 5 bases left in between. The CDR3 coding sequence is TGTGCTAGTGGTTCCGAGTATGGCTACACCTTC. Its protein is CASGSEYGYTF.

The rearrangement links TRBV6-2 or TRBV6-3 to TRBJ2-7; 10 bases align to TRBD1. This CDR3 is 14 amino acids long. The ends lost 5 bases at V and 3 bases at J; junction bases unmatched: 4. Germline assignment: CDR1 MNHEY and CDR2 SVGEGT. The CDR3 DNA follows: TGTGCCAGCAGTCCGGGACAGGGGATCTACGAGCAGTACTTC. This codes for CASSPGQGIYEQYF.

V gene TRBV27 combines with J gene TRBJ1-2; no firm D call. The V end lost 2 bases, the J end lost 1 base, and 5 bases lay between the germline ends. Germline CDR1 is MNHEY and CDR2 is SMNVEV (reference sequence). This CDR3 is 13 amino acids long. DNA for the CDR3: TGTGCCAGCAGTTTAACATTTAACTATGGCTACACCTTC. Translated, it gives CASSLTFNYGYTF.

This chain joins TRBV4-1 and TRBJ1-1; TRBD1 might be the D (5 bases). Per the germline V gene, CDR1 is MGHRA and CDR2 is YSYEKL. There are 15 residues in the CDR3. Trimming took off 5 bases at V and 0 bases at J, with 13 bases between the two ends. Here the CDR3 DNA reads TGCGCCAGCAGCTCAGATAGGGGCCTGAACACTGAAGCTTTCTTT. As protein: CASSSDRGLNTEAFF.

The chain recombines TRBV9 with TRBJ2-1, with 9 bases that match TRBD2. CDR1 SGDLS and CDR2 YYNGEE come from the germline V gene. This CDR3 comprises 17 residues. With V trimmed by 4 bases and J by 8 bases, 16 bases remained unmatched. CDR3 protein: CASSPQSTGTSSHEQFF. The CDR3 DNA reads TGTGCCAGCAGCCCCCAGAGTACCGGGACTAGCAGCCATGAGCAGTTCTTC.

The rearrangement links TRBV5-4 to TRBJ1-1; D unresolved. Deletions cut 0 bases from V and 6 bases from J, with 15 bases between. This CDR3 has 15 residues. The germline gives CDR1 SGHNT, CDR2 YYREEE (reference sequence). CDR3 region: CASSLDPGRTAEAFF. In nucleotides, the CDR3 is TGTGCCAGCAGCTTGGACCCAGGCCGAACCGCTGAAGCTTTCTTT.

This chain connects TRBV2 to TRBJ1-4; D not resolved. The germline V gene has CDR1 SNHLY and CDR2 FYNNEI. The CDR3 covers 16 residues. The V gene lost 2 bases and the J gene lost 2 bases, with 12 bases spanning the gap. The CDR3 reads CASSESYMRTNEKLFF. The CDR3, as DNA: TGTGCCAGCAGTGAAAGCTATATGCGGACTAATGAAAAACTGTTTTTT.

The J gene is TRBJ2-7, the V gene TRBV6-8; TRBD2 matches 7 bases. The CDR3 spans 13 residues. From germline, CDR1 is MNHGY and CDR2 SAAAGT. V was pared by 7 bases and J by 10 bases, with 13 bases of the junction left unmatched. CDR3 amino acids: CASNTGGRREQYF. The CDR3 coding sequence is TGTGCCAGCAACACGGGGGGACGAAGGGAACAGTACTTC.

The chain recombines TRBV2 with TRBJ2-5; 13 nucleotides line up with TRBD2. Trimming removed 5 bases from V and 1 base from J; junction bases left unmatched: 7. This CDR3 is built from 17 residues. Germline-derived CDR1 and CDR2 are SNHLY and FYNNEI. The CDR3 sequence: CASSRLAGGASQETQYF. As DNA, the CDR3 is TGTGCCAGCAGTCGACTAGCGGGAGGCGCGTCCCAAGAGACCCAGTACTTC.

This clone was found a few times. The V gene is TRBV2, the J gene TRBJ1-6; the match to TRBD1 covers 7 bases. The J segment lost 15 bases and the V segment lost 6 bases, leaving 17 bases of the junction unmatched. Germline loops: CDR1 SNHLY, CDR2 FYNNEI. This CDR3 contains 15 residues. The CDR3 nucleotides read TGTGCCAGCAGAGACCGGGACAGTCGGCCGTGGAGCCTCCACTTT. It is translated as CASRDRDSRPWSLHF.